The next 18 T cell receptor beta chains were all read from a single sample in a study of PD-1 blockade in mismatch repair-deficient tumors. The repertoire was sequenced with immunoSEQ multiplex PCR; TCRdb's copy has only in-frame clones and lacks some. Of tens of thousands of clones in the sample, roughly 80% were seen once. This sample comprised peripheral blood, obtained about 4.5 months after starting pembrolizumab. All receptors come from an adult with mismatch repair-deficient cancer.

The rearrangement joins TRBV9 to TRBJ2-1, with TRBD2 matching over 8 bases. The CDR3 covers 15 residues. CDR1 SGDLS and CDR2 YYNGEE come from the germline V gene. V was clipped by 3 bases and J by 7 bases; unmatched bases: 9. CDR3 loop: CASSGGAGEINEQFF. The CDR3, as DNA: TGTGCCAGCAGCGGAGGAGCGGGAGAAATAAATGAGCAGTTCTTC.

This clone was picked up a small number of times. This chain connects TRBV19 to TRBJ2-7, with TRBD2 matching over 7 bases. The trim removed 7 bases at V and 0 bases at J, leaving 6 bases unmatched. The CDR3 runs to 14 residues. CDR1 is LNHDA and CDR2 is SQIVND in the germline V gene (reference sequence). In nucleotides, the CDR3 is TGTGCCAGTACCTCCGCTAGCGGCTCCTACGAGCAGTACTTC. Protein product: CASTSASGSYEQYF.

This sequence joins TRBV9 and TRBJ1-5; the D is unclear. The CDR3 is made up of 16 amino acids. Looked up from germline, CDR1 is SGDLS and CDR2 is YYNGEE. Trimming shortened V by 0 bases and J by 0 bases, and 10 bases separated the two germline ends. This CDR3 is CASSVGADDSNQPQHF. In nucleotides, the CDR3 is TGTGCCAGCAGCGTAGGGGCGGACGATAGCAATCAGCCCCAGCATTTT. The full variable domain, in which reference TRBV9 and TRBJ1-5 provide the parts outside the CDR3, is DSGVTQTPKHLITATGQRVTLRCSPRSGDLSVYWYQQSLDQGLQFLIQYYNGEERAKGNILERFSAQQFPDLHSELNLSSLELGDSALYFCASSVGADDSNQPQHFGDGTRLSIL.

This chain's CDR3 is CASSLRGLAGDTQYF. DNA of the CDR3: TGCGCCAGCAGCTTGAGGGGGCTAGCTGGCGATACGCAGTATTTT. The rearrangement uses TRBV5-1 and TRBJ2-3; the match to TRBD1 covers 7 bases. The CDR3 runs 15 residues. Looked up from germline, CDR1 is SGHRS and CDR2 is YFSETQ. The V gene end was trimmed by 1 base and the J gene end by 6 bases; junction bases not matched to a gene: 8.

This rearrangement joins TRBV9 to TRBJ2-2; D ambiguous. V lost 4 bases to trimming and J lost 6 bases, with 10 bases between them. Per the germline V gene, CDR1 is SGDLS and CDR2 is YYNGEE. This CDR3 is 13 amino acids long. The CDR3, as DNA: TGTGCCAGCAGCCAAGAAGGCGCCGGGGAGCTGTTTTTT. Translation gives CASSQEGAGELFF.

Only a few counts were recorded for this clone. The chain recombines TRBV2 with TRBJ1-3; TRBD1 might be the D (5 bases). Germline CDR1 reads SNHLY; CDR2 reads FYNNEI. This CDR3 is 13 amino acids long. Between the trimmed V and J ends, which lost 8 bases and 0 bases, there was a span of 8 bases. CDR3 residues: CASLRGSGNTIYF. Here the CDR3 DNA reads TGTGCCAGCCTTAGGGGCTCTGGAAACACCATATATTTT.

The chain couples TRBV19 to TRBJ2-7, with 7 bases matching TRBD1. There are 14 residues in the CDR3. In germline, CDR1 is LNHDA, CDR2 SQIVND (reference sequence). The V segment lost 6 bases and the J segment 4 bases; nucleotides outside the gene matches: 9. For the CDR3, the DNA is TGTGCCAGTAGCAAGACAGGGAATCAGTACGAGCAGTACTTC. This gives the protein CASSKTGNQYEQYF.

This chain links TRBV7-3 with TRBJ2-2, with a weak D call TRBD1 (6 bases). The CDR3 is made up of 15 amino acids. Trimming removed 3 bases from V and 0 bases from J, with 8 bases in between. CDR1 and CDR2 from the germline V gene are SGHTA and FQGTGA. The DNA of the CDR3 is TGTGCCAGCAGCTTTGCAGGGGCGAACACCGGGGAGCTGTTTTTT. It specifies CASSFAGANTGELFF.

The chain uses TRBV19 and TRBJ2-2; D is uncertain. The V end was cut by 4 bases, the J end by 4 bases, with 13 bases between. In germline, CDR1 is LNHDA, CDR2 SQIVND (reference sequence). The CDR3 length is 15 residues. The CDR3 coding sequence is TGTGCCAGTAGTAAACTACTGGACGCCACCGGGGAGCTGTTTTTT. Translated, it gives CASSKLLDATGELFF.

The genes are TRBV6-6 and TRBJ2-7, with D perhaps TRBD1 or TRBD2 (5 bases each). Germline V lookup: CDR1 MNHNY, CDR2 SVGAGI (reference sequence). V shed 2 bases and J shed 3 bases, with 14 bases lying between them. This CDR3 has 15 amino acids. The chain's CDR3 is CASSYTGLGGYEQYF. DNA for the CDR3: TGTGCCAGCAGTTACACCGGGCTTGGGGGCTACGAGCAGTACTTC.

This clone was detected only once. The gene calls are TRBV5-4 and TRBJ2-7, with 10 bases matching TRBD1. V shed 0 bases and J 2 bases; nucleotides not matched to a gene: 2. Germline CDR1 reads SGHNT; CDR2 reads YYREEE (reference sequence). CDR3 length: 15 amino acids. In DNA, the CDR3 is TGTGCCAGCAGCTTGGGGGGGACAGGGGCCTACGAGCAGTACTTC. Its translation: CASSLGGTGAYEQYF. Drawing the rest from reference TRBV5-4 and TRBJ2-7, the complete variable domain is ETGVTQSPTHLIKTRGQQVTLRCSSQSGHNTVSWYQQALGQGPQFIFQYYREEENGRGNFPPRFSGLQFPNYSSELNVNALELDDSALYLCASSLGGTGAYEQYFGPGTRLTVT.

V usage is TRBV10-3 and J usage is TRBJ1-1; no firm D call. This CDR3 has 14 residues. Germline CDR1 is ENHRY and CDR2 is SYGVKD. Trimming took off 4 bases at V and 2 bases at J, with 11 bases between the two ends. CDR3 in amino acids: CAISGPGPNTEAFF. CDR3 DNA sequence: TGTGCCATCAGTGGCCCCGGGCCAAACACTGAAGCTTTCTTT.

This clone has a handful of counts. An end of the junction does not agree with germline; a read error may underlie this. This sequence joins TRBV7-7 and TRBJ2-7; TRBD1 matches at 8 bases. The CDR3 is 15 amino acids. Germline V CDR1 and CDR2: SSHAT, FNYEAQ (reference sequence). CDR3 nucleotide sequence: TGTGCTAGCAGCTTAGGGACAGGTTCATCCTACGAGCAGTACTTC. Encoded protein: CASSLGTGSSYEQYF.

The chain employs TRBV5-4 and TRBJ2-3; D is uncertain. CDR3 length: 14 amino acids. V was trimmed by 2 bases and J by 2 bases, leaving 9 bases between them. The germline V gene has CDR1 SGHNT and CDR2 YYREEE (reference sequence). CDR3 in DNA: TGTGCCAGCAGCTTTGCGAGCCCCACAGATACGCAGTATTTT. Protein sequence: CASSFASPTDTQYF.

There are a few counts of this clone. The chain couples TRBV7-2 to TRBJ1-5, with 9 bases fitting TRBD1. Germline V CDR1 and CDR2: SGHTA, FQGNSA. The V gene end was trimmed by 5 bases and the J gene end by 6 bases; junction bases not matched to a gene: 8. The CDR3 contains 15 residues. The CDR3 sequence: CASSARTGAGQPQHF. The CDR3 DNA reads TGTGCCAGCAGCGCACGGACAGGGGCGGGTCAGCCCCAGCATTTT.

The V gene is TRBV6-6, the J gene TRBJ1-1, with 10 bases aligning to TRBD1. Trimming removed 4 bases from V and 5 bases from J; junction bases left unmatched: 10. CDR1 is MNHNY, CDR2 SVGAGI, per germline (reference sequence). The CDR3 sequence is 16 residues long. The DNA of the CDR3 is TGTGCCAGCAGTTCGACGTCGACAGGGGGCTTGACTGAAGCTTTCTTT. Its protein product is CASSSTSTGGLTEAFF.

This sequence joins TRBV18 and TRBJ1-1; 9 bases agree with TRBD1. The germline V gene has CDR1 KGHSH and CDR2 LQKENI. This CDR3 is built from 16 residues. After removal of 4 bases from V and 0 bases from J, the junction contained 6 bases not matched to a gene. The CDR3 here is CASSREQGAVNTEAFF. CDR3 nucleotides: TGTGCCAGCTCACGAGAACAGGGGGCGGTGAACACTGAAGCTTTCTTT.

V is TRBV9 and J is TRBJ2-5; D is unclear. The CDR3 has 16 residues. Germline V gene lookup returns CDR1 SGDLS and CDR2 YYNGEE. V lost 4 bases to trimming and J lost 2 bases, with 18 bases between them. For the CDR3, the DNA is TGTGCCAGCAGCTGGCGGCAGGCAGCGACGCAAGAGACCCAGTACTTC. Residues: CASSWRQAATQETQYF.